This record concerns one TCR beta chain sequence. Its antigen is currently unknown. Just one base apart from a much larger clone, this may be a read error. Sorted naive CD8 T cells were those defined as CD8+CD4-CCR7+CD45RA+. Preparation methods for the bulk TCR libraries were those previously described, with listed TCR primers. MiXCR, applied by TCRdb to the PCR reads, yields one record per CDR3 protein. The repertoire consists of 350,000 or so distinct CDR3 sequences, with about 22% occurring once and the leading ten covering about 0.79%. The data are from a study of molecular identifiers for immune sequencing clone quantification. Study background: In replicates, RNA taken from around 20,000 or 100,000 naive CD8 cells was divided five ways, and four portions underwent sequencing. Study observations and caveats: Clones above 20 RNA copies held over 98% of effector molecules, under 1% in naive cells.

The germline CDR1 and CDR2 sequences are PRHDT and FYEKMQ (reference sequence). This CDR3 region has 16 residues. J was trimmed by 8 bases and V by 4 bases; bases with no gene match: 12. Sequenced: naive CD8+ T cells from blood, with Jurkat cell RNA spiked in. The subset denotes: FACS-sorted CD8+CD4-CCR7+CD45RA+ naive T cells. This receptor was taken from a human donor in good health. Some libraries in this study had Jurkat cell RNA spiked in. The rearrangement uses TRBV13 and TRBJ2-3, with 10 positions matching TRBD2. The CDR3 DNA sequence: TGTGCCAGCAGCTGGCCCCTAGCGGGAGATTTAAGTACGCAGTATTTT. Protein: CASSWPLAGDLSTQYF.